These 14 T cell receptor beta chains were sequenced from one sample in a study of T cells in Graves' hyperthyroidism and ophthalmopathy. Using RNA transcripts as the source, TCR beta CDR3 regions were amplified. HTBI primers were used for first-round RT-PCR of the TCR CDR3. TCRdb passed the multiplex PCR reads through MiXCR, listing each CDR3 protein once. The sample lists roughly 720,000 distinct CDR3 sequences, around 15% seen once, with about 14% in the top ten. The sequenced material came from blood. Receptors originate from a man aged 45-65 years with Graves' hyperthyroidism.

About this clonotype: This may be a read error: a much more frequent sequence differs by one nucleotide. The chain couples TRBV2 to TRBJ2-7; possibly TRBD1 for D (7 bases). Per the germline V gene, CDR1 is SNHLY and CDR2 is FYNNEI. Trimming took 7 bases from V and 3 from J, leaving 16 bases between them. The CDR3 contains 14 residues. The CDR3 DNA follows: TGTGCCAGCATGACAGGGAGGAGCTTCTACGAGCAGTACTTC. Translating it yields CASMTGRSFYEQYF.

This clonotype has at least ten counts. V is TRBV5-1 and J is TRBJ2-2, with D maybe TRBD2 (5 bases). This CDR3 region has 14 residues. Trimming shortened V by 6 bases and J by 7 bases, and 16 bases separated the two germline ends. Germline V gene sequence: CDR1 SGHRS, CDR2 YFSETQ. As DNA, the CDR3 is TGCGCCAGCATTTACACCCCAGCGGTCGGGGAGCTGTTTTTT. As protein: CASIYTPAVGELFF.

The chain recombines TRBV27 with TRBJ2-4, with 13 bases that match TRBD2. The CDR3 is 16 amino acids. The V and J ends lost 7 bases and 4 bases, in that order; junction bases with no gene match: 7. Germline values: CDR1 MNHEY, CDR2 SMNVEV (reference sequence). The CDR3 sequence is CASNSGTSGTKNIQYF. CDR3 nucleotides: TGTGCCAGCAATTCAGGGACTAGCGGGACAAAAAACATTCAGTACTTC.

This chain links TRBV19 with TRBJ1-5, with 7 bases fitting TRBD1. CDR3 length: 15 residues. Unmatched junction bases numbered 12, after V lost 9 bases and J lost 4 bases. CDR1 is LNHDA and CDR2 is SQIVND in the germline V gene (reference sequence). Here the CDR3 DNA reads TGTGCCAGCGGGGACAGCCGGGAATGGAATCAGCCCCAGCATTTT. Translated: CASGDSREWNQPQHF.

This clonotype was picked up many times. The rearrangement links TRBV2 to TRBJ2-7; the D gene could be TRBD1 or TRBD2 (5 bases each). This CDR3 is built from 13 residues. Trimming cost V 5 bases and J 2 bases, with 10 bases left between them. The germline gives CDR1 SNHLY, CDR2 FYNNEI. The CDR3 protein is CASSWDGTYEQYF. CDR3 bases: TGTGCCAGCAGTTGGGACGGAACCTACGAGCAGTACTTC.

This clonotype was seen at least ten times. V is TRBV27 and J is TRBJ2-1; 8 bases map to TRBD1. CDR3 size: 17 residues. The V gene's germline CDR1 is MNHEY and CDR2 SMNVEV (reference sequence). V lost 2 bases, J lost 8 bases, and 14 bases stayed unmatched. Here the CDR3 reads CASSLQQGQGARHEQFF. The CDR3 DNA sequence: TGTGCCAGCAGTTTACAGCAGGGGCAGGGGGCCCGCCATGAGCAGTTCTTC.

This clonotype came up a few times. Written as DNA, the CDR3 is TGTGCCAGCAGCTGGGACTACCTAAGCACAGATACGCAGTATTTT. It codes for CASSWDYLSTDTQYF. V gene TRBV7-9 combines with J gene TRBJ2-3; 7 bases map to TRBD2. The CDR3 totals 15 residues. V lost 4 bases to trimming and J lost 0 bases; unmatched junction nucleotides: 4. CDR1 SEHNR and CDR2 FQNEAQ come from the germline V gene (reference sequence).

This clonotype appeared a few times. The chain employs TRBV18 and TRBJ1-2; unclear D gene. CDR1 is KGHSH and CDR2 is LQKENI in the germline V gene. The length of the CDR3 is 17 residues. With 3 bases removed from V and 0 bases from J, the gap between germline ends came to 17 bases. The CDR3 DNA follows: TGTGCCAGCTCACCCCTTGACCCGATAGCAACTAACTATGGCTACACCTTC. This sequence encodes CASSPLDPIATNYGYTF.

The chain links TRBV18 to TRBJ2-5; 8 bases fit TRBD2. Germline assignment: CDR1 KGHSH and CDR2 LQKENI. Trimming removed 3 bases from V and 4 bases from J; junction bases left unmatched: 4. The CDR3 runs 14 residues. DNA for the CDR3: TGTGCCAGCTCACCGACGGGGACTAGAGAGACCCAGTACTTC. It yields the protein CASSPTGTRETQYF. Looking up the rest from reference TRBV18 and TRBJ2-5 gives the full variable domain: NAGVMQNPRHLVRRRGQEARLRCSPMKGHSHVYWYRQLPEEGLKFMVYLQKENIIDESGMPKERFSAEFPKEGPSILRIQQVVRGDSAAYFCASSPTGTRETQYFGPGTRLLVL.

This clonotype was seen repeatedly, ten times or more. The rearrangement uses TRBV7-2 and TRBJ2-3, with 7 bases fitting TRBD2. This CDR3 has 17 amino acids. Trimming at V came to 5 bases and at J to 6 bases, leaving 17 bases not matched to a gene. The germline CDR1 and CDR2 sequences are SGHTA and FQGNSA. The CDR3 loop is CASSTILGGRAVDTQYF. In DNA form, the CDR3 reads TGTGCCAGCAGCACCATATTAGGTGGGAGGGCCGTGGATACGCAGTATTTT.

The CDR3 region has the DNA TGTGCCAGTAGTATCCTCGGGCGGGAGAGGAGTGAGCAGTTCTTC. It specifies CASSILGRERSEQFF. The chain employs TRBV19 and TRBJ2-1, with 7 bases aligning to TRBD2. The CDR3 contains 15 residues. J was trimmed by 9 bases and V by 3 bases; bases with no gene match: 11. Germline values: CDR1 LNHDA, CDR2 SQIVND (reference sequence).

The chain combines TRBV7-8 with TRBJ2-5, with TRBD1 as a possible D gene (6 bases). The CDR3 covers 14 residues. Germline V lookup: CDR1 SGHVS, CDR2 FQNEAQ. Trimming shortened V by 3 bases and J by 4 bases, and 12 bases separated the two germline ends. The CDR3 loop reads CASSFTGSRETQYF. The CDR3 DNA sequence: TGTGCCAGCAGCTTCACAGGGAGTAGAGAGACCCAGTACTTC.

The chain carries TRBV29-1 and TRBJ1-2; 10 nucleotides align to TRBD1. Germline-derived CDR1 and CDR2 are SQVTM and ANQGSEA. This CDR3 contains 16 residues. V was clipped by 3 bases and J by 2 bases; unmatched bases: 9. CDR3 sequence: CSVDIPGTGANYGYTF. The CDR3, as DNA: TGCAGCGTTGACATACCCGGGACAGGGGCCAACTATGGCTACACCTTC.

V is TRBV12-3 or TRBV12-4 and J is TRBJ1-1; maybe TRBD1 (5 bases). V lost 6 bases, J lost 2 bases, and 16 bases lay in between. The CDR3 has 15 amino acids. CDR3 sequence reads: CASSRDQGGNTEAFF. The CDR3 coding sequence is TGTGCCAGCAGCCGAGACCAGGGAGGCAACACTGAAGCTTTCTTT.